Detailed here is one TCR beta chain. The CDR3 consists of 12 residues. Germline V gives CDR1 MNHEY, CDR2 SVGAGI. Trimming removed 0 bases at V and 9 bases at J, with 5 bases between. cDNA prepared by RNA extraction and subsequent reverse transcription served as the template for sequencing. Profiled with immunoSEQ multiplex PCR; TCRdb holds only in-frame clones, not every one. The sample includes 160,000 or so clones, about three fifths of them seen just once. These data are taken from a study of CD8+ T cells in alopecia areata. The wider study: Tofacitinib administration persisted for 6 to 18 months, succeeded by 6 months off drug.

Treatment given: oral pan-JAK inhibitor, 5-10 mg twice daily. The rearrangement uses TRBV6-5 and TRBJ2-2; D is ambiguous. The TCR originated in a human donor with alopecia areata. The input for sequencing was CD4+ T cells sorted from blood, taken at week 4, from a patient treated with tofacitinib. The CDR3 loop is CASSYSDRELFF. CDR3 bases: TGTGCCAGCAGTTACTCTGACAGGGAGCTGTTTTTT.